The 32 T cell receptor beta chains below were found in one sample sequenced in a study of CD8 T cells in Susac syndrome. After extraction with the RNeasy kit, about 0.45 to 1 ug of the RNA was reverse transcribed using random hexamers. TCRdb reprocessed the immunoSEQ multiplex PCR reads via MiXCR and lists one record per CDR3 protein. The sample consists of 100,000 to 150,000 distinct CDR3 sequences, around 94% of them appearing once. What was sequenced was CD8+ T cells from PBMCs. The receptor source for this set is a human donor with Susac syndrome.

The J gene is TRBJ2-3, the V gene TRBV12-3 or TRBV12-4, with TRBD2 matching over 9 bases. The CDR3 is 15 residues long. V lost 3 bases, J lost 3 bases, and 4 bases stayed unmatched. CDR3 nucleotides: TGTGCCAGCAGTTTCTCGCGGGGGGGAACAGATACGCAGTATTTT. This sequence encodes CASSFSRGGTDTQYF.

The chain links TRBV5-4 to TRBJ2-5; TRBD2 agrees at 8 bases. Trimming removed 3 bases from V and 0 bases from J; junction bases left unmatched: 4. This CDR3 region has 15 residues. Germline CDR1 reads SGHNT; CDR2 reads YYREEE (reference sequence). CDR3 sequence: CASSYVAGYQETQYF. Here the CDR3 DNA reads TGTGCCAGCAGCTACGTAGCGGGGTACCAAGAGACCCAGTACTTC.

The chain carries TRBV27 and TRBJ1-5; 7 bases match TRBD1. This CDR3 comprises 14 residues. CDR1 is MNHEY and CDR2 is SMNVEV in the germline V gene (reference sequence). J gave up 7 bases and V 4 bases, and 7 bases lay outside the gene matches. CDR3 sequence (DNA): TGTGCCAGCAGTTCTACGACAGGGTTCCAGCCCCAGCATTTT. Amino acids: CASSSTTGFQPQHF.

This clonotype was found once. V gene TRBV29-1 combines with J gene TRBJ1-2; maybe TRBD1 (5 bases). V lost 3 bases and J lost 2, with 10 bases in between. CDR1 is SQVTM, CDR2 ANQGSEA, per germline. The CDR3 has 13 amino acids. The DNA for the CDR3 is TGCAGCGTTGAGGGGGGAACCAACTATGGCTACACCTTC. It encodes CSVEGGTNYGYTF.

The gene calls are TRBV15 and TRBJ1-1; D may be TRBD1 (6 bases). The CDR3 is 14 amino acids. Germline lookup yields CDR1 LNHNV and CDR2 YYDKDF (reference sequence). V was shortened by 3 bases and J by 1 base, with 9 bases between the two germline ends. CDR3 protein: CATSSWTANTEAFF. DNA of the CDR3: TGTGCCACCAGCAGCTGGACAGCGAACACTGAAGCTTTCTTT.

The V and J genes are TRBV7-2 and TRBJ2-7; 7 bases map to TRBD1. Germline V gene sequence: CDR1 SGHTA, CDR2 FQGNSA. V lost 5 bases and J lost 0; bases outside the gene matches: 10. This CDR3 has 16 amino acids. The DNA for the CDR3 is TGTGCCAGCAGCCCTGCTTCGCGGACAGGCTCCTACGAGCAGTACTTC. Translation gives CASSPASRTGSYEQYF.

Here the CDR3 DNA reads TGCAGCGTTGTGTGGACAGGTTACGAGCAGTACTTC. It translates to CSVVWTGYEQYF. The chain couples TRBV29-1 to TRBJ2-7, with 7 bases that match TRBD1. The CDR3 totals 12 residues. Germline CDR1 and CDR2: SQVTM and ANQGSEA. V lost 4 bases, J lost 4 bases, and 4 bases stayed unmatched.

The chain recombines TRBV29-1 with TRBJ2-6, with no clear D. Trimming removed 6 bases at V and 0 bases at J, with 12 bases between. The germline CDR1 and CDR2 sequences are SQVTM and ANQGSEA. The CDR3 covers 15 residues. The CDR3: CSVSGPPSGANVLTF. DNA of the CDR3: TGCAGCGTCTCTGGCCCCCCCTCTGGGGCCAACGTCCTGACTTTC. Variable domain in full (rest from reference TRBV29-1 and TRBJ2-6): SAVISQKPSRDICQRGTSLTIQCQVDSQVTMMFWYRQQPGQSLTLIATANQGSEATYESGFVIDKFPISRPNLTFSTLTVSNMSPEDSSIYLCSVSGPPSGANVLTFGAGSRLTVL.

This clonotype has only one observation. The J gene is TRBJ2-5, the V gene TRBV7-8; 9 bases fit TRBD2. The CDR3 runs to 16 residues. The germline V gene encodes CDR1 SGHVS and CDR2 FQNEAQ. J gave up 5 bases and V 0 bases, and 7 bases lay outside the gene matches. The CDR3: CASSLAGGGAGETQYF. In nucleotides, the CDR3 is TGTGCCAGCAGCTTAGCAGGCGGGGGGGCAGGGGAGACCCAGTACTTC.

This rearrangement joins TRBV4-3 to TRBJ2-1; 9 nucleotides match TRBD2. CDR3 length: 15 amino acids. Germline CDR1 and CDR2: LGHNA and YSLEER. With V trimmed by 5 bases and J by 7 bases, 9 bases remained unmatched. CDR3 in amino acids: CASSTSRGGLNEQFF. In nucleotides, the CDR3 is TGCGCCAGCAGCACTTCGCGGGGGGGCCTGAATGAGCAGTTCTTC.

Only one count was recorded for this clonotype. The chain links TRBV2 to TRBJ2-1, with D uncertain. The V end was cut by 11 bases, the J end by 4 bases, with 9 bases between. Germline CDR1 reads SNHLY; CDR2 reads FYNNEI. This CDR3 region has 11 residues. Written as DNA, the CDR3 is TGTGCCCGCCAGAGGTACAATGAGCAGTTCTTC. This encodes CARQRYNEQFF.

CDR3 protein: CASSYPPGQPNTEAFF. The CDR3 region has the DNA TGTGCCAGCAGCTACCCCCCGGGACAGCCGAACACTGAAGCTTTCTTT. The rearrangement joins TRBV13 to TRBJ1-1; 7 bases match TRBD1. The CDR3 length is 16 residues. Germline CDR1 and CDR2: PRHDT and FYEKMQ (reference sequence). V was pared by 4 bases and J by 1 base, with 9 bases of the junction left unmatched.

J is TRBJ2-5 and V is TRBV2; D unresolved. The CDR3 runs 14 residues. Germline CDR1 and CDR2: SNHLY and FYNNEI. Trimming took off 2 bases at V and 4 bases at J, with 11 bases between the two ends. This chain's CDR3 is CASSELKDLETQYF. CDR3 nucleotides: TGTGCCAGCAGTGAACTTAAGGACCTAGAGACCCAGTACTTC.

This chain links TRBV20-1 with TRBJ2-1; no definite D call. The germline V gene encodes CDR1 DFQATT and CDR2 SNEGSKA (reference sequence). This CDR3 is built from 14 residues. V dropped 1 base and J dropped 2 bases, with 9 bases sitting between them. CDR3 in DNA: TGCAGTGCTAGAGGCGGCGGAACCTACAATGAGCAGTTCTTC. Its translation is CSARGGGTYNEQFF.

The chain recombines TRBV12-3 or TRBV12-4 with TRBJ2-1; TRBD1 is a possible D gene (6 bases). With 3 bases removed from V and 8 bases from J, the gap between germline ends came to 14 bases. The CDR3 is 14 residues long. DNA for the CDR3: TGTGCCAGCAGTTTTGGGGGCCTCAGCGATGAGCAGTTCTTC. Translated, it gives CASSFGGLSDEQFF.

This clonotype was picked up one time. The chain joins TRBV9 to TRBJ2-7; 9 bases line up with TRBD1. Germline CDR1 SGDLS, CDR2 YYNGEE. J was trimmed by 6 bases and V by 4 bases; bases with no gene match: 8. The CDR3 length is 14 residues. CDR3 loop: CASSLSGTGTEQYF. CDR3 coding DNA: TGTGCCAGCAGCCTATCCGGGACAGGGACCGAGCAGTACTTC.

The CDR3 here is CASSPPRGMPNEQYF. The DNA of the CDR3 is TGTGCCAGCAGTCCTCCCCGGGGGATGCCCAACGAGCAGTACTTC. This sequence joins TRBV28 and TRBJ2-7; possibly TRBD2 for D (6 bases). This CDR3 region has 15 residues. CDR1 MDHEN and CDR2 SYDVKM come from the germline V gene. V dropped 5 bases and J dropped 5 bases, with 19 bases sitting between them.

The rearrangement joins TRBV29-1 to TRBJ2-3; 8 bases match TRBD2. The CDR3 has 16 residues. J gave up 2 bases and V 5 bases, and 12 bases lay outside the gene matches. In germline, CDR1 is SQVTM, CDR2 ANQGSEA. The CDR3 here is CSVLGGGWGHTDTQYF. For the CDR3, the DNA is TGCAGCGTTCTAGGCGGGGGGTGGGGGCACACAGATACGCAGTATTTT.

The chain has TRBV30 and TRBJ1-2; D gene ambiguous. Germline values: CDR1 GTSNPN, CDR2 SVGIG (reference sequence). V lost 0 bases, J lost 7 bases, and 9 bases lay in between. This CDR3 is built from 12 residues. The chain's CDR3 is CAWSVKRGGYTF. The CDR3 DNA sequence: TGTGCCTGGAGTGTAAAACGAGGTGGCTACACCTTC.

This chain joins TRBV6-5 and TRBJ2-7, with D perhaps TRBD2 (6 bases). Trimming left V 0 bases short and J 3 bases short, with 15 bases between. The V gene's germline CDR1 is MNHEY and CDR2 SVGAGI. The CDR3 is 16 amino acids. CDR3 sequence reads: CASSYSFGGVGYEQYF. CDR3 bases: TGTGCCAGCAGTTACTCGTTCGGGGGAGTGGGCTACGAGCAGTACTTC.

This chain joins TRBV7-9 and TRBJ2-7; TRBD1 aligns across 7 bases. CDR1 SEHNR and CDR2 FQNEAQ come from the germline V gene (reference sequence). This CDR3 comprises 17 residues. V lost 2 bases to trimming and J lost 2 bases; unmatched junction nucleotides: 12. DNA of the CDR3: TGTGCCAGCAGCTTACGACAGGGCGTACCGAAAACCTACGAGCAGTACTTC. It translates to CASSLRQGVPKTYEQYF.

The V and J genes are TRBV3-1 and TRBJ2-2; the D is unclear. Germline CDR1 reads LGHDT; CDR2 reads YNNKEL (reference sequence). This CDR3 is 15 amino acids long. Trimming cost V 3 bases and J 2 bases, with 10 bases left between them. This chain's CDR3 is CASSQGLQNTGELFF. The CDR3 coding sequence is TGTGCCAGCAGCCAGGGCCTACAAAACACCGGGGAGCTGTTTTTT.

The CDR3 nucleotides are TGTGCTAGTGGCCCCGTGGGGCAGGGAGACTACAATGAGCAGTTCTTC. Residues: CASGPVGQGDYNEQFF. V usage is TRBV12-5 and J usage is TRBJ2-1; D possibly uses TRBD1 or TRBD2 (5 bases each). Trimming cost V 6 bases and J 3 bases, with 18 bases left between them. The CDR3 length is 16 residues. Germline CDR1 reads LGHNT; CDR2 reads FRNRAP.

This rearrangement joins TRBV9 to TRBJ1-2; a weak D match, TRBD1 (5 bases). Germline lookup yields CDR1 SGDLS and CDR2 YYNGEE. There are 15 residues in the CDR3. V was clipped by 3 bases and J by 5 bases, with 17 bases between them. CDR3 nucleotides: TGTGCCAGCAGCGCCCGAACCGGGGGAGGATATGGCTACACCTTC. Translated, it gives CASSARTGGGYGYTF.

The CDR3 DNA follows: TGTGCCAGCAGCTTACTCTCAGGGGAGGGCAATGAGCAGTTCTTC. Encoded protein: CASSLLSGEGNEQFF. The chain carries TRBV7-6 and TRBJ2-1, with D perhaps TRBD2 (7 bases). The CDR3 has 15 amino acids. V lost 2 bases and J lost 6, with 14 bases in between. Germline V gene data show CDR1 as SGHVS and CDR2 as FNYEAQ.

The chain is built from TRBV29-1 and TRBJ2-7; D unclear. Germline V gives CDR1 SQVTM, CDR2 ANQGSEA. The V end was cut by 4 bases, the J end by 2 bases, with 12 bases between. The CDR3 is made up of 13 amino acids. CDR3: CSVVSIDTYEQYF. The CDR3, as DNA: TGCAGCGTTGTCAGTATTGACACCTACGAGCAGTACTTC.

This chain uses TRBV7-9 with TRBJ2-4, with a weak D call TRBD2 (5 bases). The CDR3 has 15 amino acids. Trimming stripped 3 bases from V and 3 bases from J, with 12 bases between. Per the germline V gene, CDR1 is SEHNR and CDR2 is FQNEAQ (reference sequence). CDR3 amino acids: CASSFPGEGKNIQYF. The CDR3 DNA reads as TGTGCCAGCAGCTTCCCAGGAGAGGGCAAAAACATTCAGTACTTC.

The rearrangement uses TRBV15 and TRBJ2-3; weak D call: TRBD2 (5 bases). The CDR3 is 14 residues long. The ends were cut back, 4 bases at V and 2 bases at J, with 10 bases in the middle. Germline loops: CDR1 LNHNV, CDR2 YYDKDF (reference sequence). CDR3 in DNA: TGTGCCACCAGCACCTGGGAGCCCACAGATACGCAGTATTTT. It is translated as CATSTWEPTDTQYF.

The chain links TRBV6-6 to TRBJ2-7; perhaps TRBD2 as D (5 bases). The CDR3 has 13 amino acids. From germline, CDR1 is MNHNY and CDR2 SVGAGI (reference sequence). V was pared by 1 base and J by 12 bases, with 16 bases between. The CDR3 here is CASSYFGVPESYF. CDR3 nucleotides: TGTGCCAGCAGTTACTTCGGGGTCCCGGAATCGTACTTC.

The chain joins TRBV29-1 to TRBJ1-2; no clear D. Trimming shortened V by 3 bases and J by 9 bases, and 11 bases separated the two germline ends. Germline values: CDR1 SQVTM, CDR2 ANQGSEA. The CDR3 totals 11 residues. The CDR3 spells CSVEGEMRYTF. DNA for the CDR3: TGCAGCGTTGAGGGAGAGATGCGCTACACCTTC.

The V gene is TRBV7-8, the J gene TRBJ2-5; no firm D call. Per germline, CDR1 SGHVS and CDR2 FQNEAQ. This CDR3 is built from 15 residues. Trimming cost V 2 bases and J 1 base, with 11 bases left between them. The CDR3 reads CASSLLAAAQETQYF. CDR3 bases: TGTGCCAGCAGCTTACTCGCGGCAGCCCAAGAGACCCAGTACTTC.

V is TRBV25-1 and J is TRBJ1-6; D perhaps matches TRBD1 (6 bases). The germline V gene has CDR1 MGHDK and CDR2 SYGVNS. This CDR3 comprises 13 residues. The V gene lost 8 bases and the J gene lost 9 bases, with 14 bases spanning the gap. Here the CDR3 reads CASATGMSSPLHF. CDR3 in DNA: TGTGCCAGCGCAACAGGGATGAGTTCACCCCTCCACTTT.